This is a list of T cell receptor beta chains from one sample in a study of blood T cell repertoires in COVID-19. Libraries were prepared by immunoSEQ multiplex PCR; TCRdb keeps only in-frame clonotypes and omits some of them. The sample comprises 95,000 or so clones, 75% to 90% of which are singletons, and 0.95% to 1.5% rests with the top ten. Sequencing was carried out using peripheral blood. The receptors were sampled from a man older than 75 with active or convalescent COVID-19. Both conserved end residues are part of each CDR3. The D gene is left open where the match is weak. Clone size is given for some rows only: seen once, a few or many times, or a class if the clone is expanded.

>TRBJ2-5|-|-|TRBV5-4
CASSLGSGSDQETQYF
TGTGCCAGCAGCCTGGGCTCGGGGAGCGACCAAGAGACCCAGTACTTC
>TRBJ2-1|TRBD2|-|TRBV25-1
CASSELRTSHNEQFF
TGTGCCAGCAGTGAATTGAGGACTAGCCACAATGAGCAGTTCTTC
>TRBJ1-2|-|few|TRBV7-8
CASSLDVRGYGYTF
TGTGCCAGCAGCTTAGACGTTAGGGGGTATGGCTACACCTTC
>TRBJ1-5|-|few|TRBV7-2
CASSTKQGYQPQHF
TGTGCCAGCAGCACCAAGCAGGGGTATCAGCCCCAGCATTTT
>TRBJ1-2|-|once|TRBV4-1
CASSPDWRNYGYTF
TGCGCCAGCAGCCCCGATTGGAGAAACTATGGCTACACCTTC
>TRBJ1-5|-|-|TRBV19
CASRLGGGGNQPQHF
TGTGCCAGTAGACTCGGTGGGGGGGGCAATCAGCCCCAGCATTTT
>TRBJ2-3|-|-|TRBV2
CASSFQGGPDTQYF
TGTGCCAGCAGTTTCCAGGGGGGTCCAGATACGCAGTATTTT
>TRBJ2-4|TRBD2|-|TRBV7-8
CASSLSRGGSKNIQYF
TGTGCCAGCAGCTTAAGTAGGGGAGGGTCCAAAAACATTCAGTACTTC
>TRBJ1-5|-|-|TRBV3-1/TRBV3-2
CASSSSFGQPDQPQHF
TGTGCCAGCAGCTCATCTTTCGGACAGCCCGATCAGCCCCAGCATTTT
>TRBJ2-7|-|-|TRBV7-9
CASSFSAGGFMSSYEQYF
TGTGCCAGCAGCTTCTCGGCGGGTGGTTTTATGAGCTCCTACGAGCAGTACTTC
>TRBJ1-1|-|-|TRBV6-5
CASSYQRPGRNTEAFF
TGTGCCAGCAGTTACCAGCGACCCGGCCGAAACACTGAAGCTTTCTTT
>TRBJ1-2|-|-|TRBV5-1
CASSSPKGRGSDGYTF
TGCGCCAGCAGCTCCCCGAAAGGGAGGGGAAGCGATGGCTACACCTTC
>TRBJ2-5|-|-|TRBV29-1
CSVEGRQETQYF
TGCAGCGTTGAGGGGCGCCAAGAGACCCAGTACTTC
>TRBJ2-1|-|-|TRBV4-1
CASSQEGAFQFF
TGCGCCAGCAGCCAAGAGGGGGCTTTCCAGTTCTTC
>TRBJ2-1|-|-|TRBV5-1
CASKAGTDNEQFF
TGCGCCAGCAAGGCGGGGACGGACAATGAGCAGTTCTTC
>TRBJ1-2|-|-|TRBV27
CASRRSGDYGYTF
TGTGCCAGCAGAAGGTCGGGGGATTATGGCTACACCTTC
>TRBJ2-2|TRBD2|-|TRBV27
CATRLAATNTGELFF
TGTGCCACCCGACTAGCGGCTACGAACACCGGGGAGCTGTTTTTT
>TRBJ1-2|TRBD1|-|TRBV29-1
CSVHNTGETGNYGYTF
TGCAGCGTCCACAACACAGGGGAGACGGGTAATTATGGCTACACCTTC
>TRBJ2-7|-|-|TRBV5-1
CASSFLDRSSYEQYF
TGCGCCAGCAGCTTCCTAGACAGAAGCTCCTACGAGCAGTACTTC
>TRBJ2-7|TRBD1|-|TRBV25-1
CASSDLTGGYEQYF
TGTGCCAGCAGTGATCTTACAGGGGGCTACGAGCAGTACTTC
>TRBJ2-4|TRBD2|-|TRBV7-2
CASSLSGRDIQYF
TGTGCCAGCAGCTTAAGTGGGAGGGACATTCAGTACTTC
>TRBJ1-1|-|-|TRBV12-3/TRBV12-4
CASSLMGGEAFF
TGTGCCAGCAGTTTAATGGGGGGTGAAGCTTTCTTT
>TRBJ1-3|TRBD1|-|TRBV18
CASSRGQTTVNTIYF
TGTGCCAGCTCGCGGGGACAGACTACCGTAAACACCATATATTTT
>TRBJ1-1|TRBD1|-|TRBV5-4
CASSLGDRGTEAFF
TGTGCCAGCAGCTTGGGGGACAGGGGGACTGAAGCTTTCTTT
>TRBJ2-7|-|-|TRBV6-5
CASTHGGPSEQYF
TGTGCCAGCACTCACGGAGGGCCTAGCGAGCAGTACTTC
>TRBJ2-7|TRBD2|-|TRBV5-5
CASSSGLANYEQYF
TGTGCCAGCAGCTCAGGACTAGCGAACTACGAGCAGTACTTC